This T cell receptor beta chain was recorded in a study of low-dose radiotherapy and immunotherapy resistance in tumors. Study-wide context: Every day for four cycles from cycle 1 day 1, patients took 300 mg of oral aspirin.

This clonotype came up once. With 4 bases removed from V and 3 bases from J, the gap between germline ends came to 17 bases. CDR1 is SGHRS and CDR2 is YFSETQ in the germline V gene. The CDR3 is 15 residues long. The sample's time point: after trial treatment. The treatment: LDRT plus nivolumab, ipilimumab, low-dose cyclophosphamide and aspirin (RACIN trial). Low-dose radiotherapy and low-dose cyclophosphamide, together with aspirin, ipilimumab and nivolumab, were given to donors. For amplifying TCRs, the PCR ran for 15 to 20 cycles with Phusion, which was used together with a constant-region primer and the adapter on the V primers. TCRdb ran MiXCR on the reads and lists one entry per CDR3 protein. The data hold under 60,000 distinct CDR3 sequences, with approximately 33% observed a single time.

The chain uses TRBV5-1 and TRBJ2-7; perhaps TRBD1 as D (6 bases). Source: PBMCs, taken after low-dose radiotherapy plus immunotherapy. This receptor was taken from a male donor with rectosigmoid adenocarcinoma. The CDR3 protein is CASSPGIGQLYEQYF. The CDR3 nucleotides read TGCGCCAGCAGCCCAGGTATAGGACAGCTCTACGAGCAGTACTTC. The entire variable domain, with the rest obtained from reference TRBV5-1 and TRBJ2-7, is as follows: KAGVTQTPRYLIKTRGQQVTLSCSPISGHRSVSWYQQTPGQGLQFLFEYFSETQRNKGNFPGRFSGRQFSNSRSEMNVSTLELGDSALYLCASSPGIGQLYEQYFGPGTRLTVT.